This passage covers 14 T cell receptor beta chains from one sample sequenced in a study of patients and donors after allogeneic stem cell transplantation. Each CDR3 protein is one row after TCRdb ran MiXCR on the RT-PCR reads. The sample lists 150,000 to 250,000 distinct CDR3 sequences; around two fifths were seen once. The specimen was blood, either unsorted or a sorted T cell fraction (not recorded which). Source of these receptors: a human donor who was either an allogeneic HSCT recipient or a stem cell or donor lymphocyte infusion donor (not recorded which). It is not recorded whose cells these are; they may come from a transplant donor.

This sequence joins TRBV12-3 or TRBV12-4 and TRBJ1-1, with TRBD1 identical over 7 bases. V gave up 3 bases and J gave up 6 bases; unmatched junction bases: 4. The CDR3 sequence is 13 residues long. The CDR3 loop is CASSFRGRAEAFF. As DNA, the CDR3 is TGTGCCAGCAGTTTCAGGGGGAGGGCTGAAGCTTTCTTT.

CDR3 nucleotides: TGCGCCAGCAGACTCATGGTAGAGCCCACTGAAGCTTTCTTT. Translation gives CASRLMVEPTEAFF. The chain uses TRBV5-1 and TRBJ1-1, with D unresolved. The CDR3 extends over 14 amino acids. Germline assignment: CDR1 SGHRS and CDR2 YFSETQ. V lost 5 bases, J lost 4 bases, and 15 bases lay in between. Using reference TRBV5-1 and TRBJ1-1 for the parts outside the CDR3, the full variable domain is KAGVTQTPRYLIKTRGQQVTLSCSPISGHRSVSWYQQTPGQGLQFLFEYFSETQRNKGNFPGRFSGRQFSNSRSEMNVSTLELGDSALYLCASRLMVEPTEAFFGQGTRLTVV.

This clonotype was counted once. In DNA form, the CDR3 reads TGTGCCAGCTCACGCCATCCGGGACAGGGGGACGAGCAGTACTTC. It is translated as CASSRHPGQGDEQYF. V and J are TRBV18 and TRBJ2-7; 11 bases are a match to TRBD1. The CDR3 consists of 15 residues. The V gene's germline CDR1 is KGHSH and CDR2 LQKENI. Unmatched junction bases numbered 7, after V lost 4 bases and J lost 5 bases.

The rearrangement uses TRBV28 and TRBJ1-1; 10 bases match TRBD1. Germline values: CDR1 MDHEN, CDR2 SYDVKM. The CDR3 has 14 amino acids. With V trimmed by 5 bases and J by 8 bases, 8 bases remained unmatched. The CDR3 reads CASSVPSGQGEAFF. The CDR3 region has the DNA TGTGCCAGCAGTGTACCTTCGGGACAGGGGGAAGCTTTCTTT.

This clonotype occurred a few times. The rearrangement uses TRBV3-1 and TRBJ2-7; D is possibly TRBD2 (5 bases). The CDR3 is made up of 18 amino acids. V was pared by 4 bases and J by 1 base, with 23 bases between. From germline, CDR1 is LGHDT and CDR2 YNNKEL (reference sequence). The CDR3 sequence: CASSRAPRLRNLSYEQYF. The CDR3 DNA sequence: TGTGCCAGCAGCCGCGCGCCTCGACTACGGAACTTATCCTACGAGCAGTACTTC.

The V gene is TRBV7-2, the J gene TRBJ2-1; D not resolved. The CDR3 is 14 amino acids. Trimming took 2 bases from V and 2 from J, leaving 7 bases between them. Germline CDR1 SGHTA, CDR2 FQGNSA. As DNA, the CDR3 is TGTGCCAGCAGCTTACAGGAGACCTACAATGAGCAGTTCTTC. This translates into CASSLQETYNEQFF.

V and J are TRBV12-3 or TRBV12-4 and TRBJ2-3; D is unclear. The length of the CDR3 is 11 residues. V dropped 5 bases and J dropped 6 bases, with 6 bases sitting between them. This CDR3 is CASSPRDTQYF. The DNA of the CDR3 is TGTGCCAGCAGTCCGAGGGATACGCAGTATTTT.

The V call is TRBV19, the J call TRBJ2-1; TRBD1 agrees at 10 bases. There are 18 residues in the CDR3. Germline values: CDR1 LNHDA, CDR2 SQIVND (reference sequence). Trimming took 1 base from V and 2 from J; bases not matched to a gene: 8. CDR3: CASSIGISGQGTYNEQFF. The CDR3 DNA is TGTGCCAGTAGTATAGGGATCTCGGGACAGGGGACCTACAATGAGCAGTTCTTC.

The sample holds a few counts of this clonotype. V and J are TRBV28 and TRBJ2-1; 10 nucleotides align to TRBD2. V trimming: 3 bases; J trimming: 7 bases; junction bases outside the gene matches: 15. This CDR3 is built from 18 residues. The germline V gene encodes CDR1 MDHEN and CDR2 SYDVKM. The CDR3 DNA sequence: TGTGCCAGCAGTTTGTCACCGCAGAGCGGGAGGGCCGGGAATGAGCAGTTCTTC. Its translation is CASSLSPQSGRAGNEQFF.

This clonotype came up a few times. The CDR3 protein is CASSLLVGRVLPKNTEAFF. CDR3 bases: TGTGCCAGCAGCTTGTTAGTAGGCAGGGTCCTTCCAAAGAACACTGAAGCTTTCTTT. This sequence joins TRBV5-6 and TRBJ1-1, with D possibly matching TRBD1 (5 bases). The CDR3 is 19 residues long. V lost 1 base and J lost 1, with 23 bases in between. Germline V gene sequence: CDR1 SGHDT, CDR2 YYEEEE.

The DNA for the CDR3 is TGCAGCCCCTGGGCCAGCGTCGAATACGAGCAGTACTTC. This encodes CSPWASVEYEQYF. This rearrangement joins TRBV20-1 to TRBJ2-7; D unclear. Germline V gene sequence: CDR1 DFQATT, CDR2 SNEGSKA (reference sequence). The CDR3 sequence is 13 residues long.

As concerns this clonotype: Without the conserved terminal phenylalanine or tryptophan, this CDR3 likely stems from a read error. The chain joins TRBV12-3 or TRBV12-4 to TRBJ1-1, with 9 bases matching TRBD1. CDR3 size: 14 residues. V lost 7 bases and J lost 3; bases outside the gene matches: 6. CDR3 residues: CASIGTGLDTEAFL. In DNA, the CDR3 is TGTGCCAGCATCGGGACAGGGTTGGACACTGAAGCTTTCTTA.

The rearrangement joins TRBV12-3 or TRBV12-4 to TRBJ1-5; D remains unclear. The CDR3 extends over 12 amino acids. Trimming left V 7 bases short and J 6 bases short, with 10 bases between. The CDR3 region has the DNA TGTGCCAGCACCCTCGGTAGTCAGCCCCAGCATTTT. Protein: CASTLGSQPQHF.

This clonotype has more than one count but fewer than ten. The V gene is TRBV29-1, the J gene TRBJ1-4, with D maybe TRBD1 (6 bases). The V gene lost 2 bases and the J gene lost 3 bases, with 13 bases spanning the gap. This CDR3 comprises 15 residues. CDR1 is SQVTM and CDR2 is ANQGSEA in the germline V gene. The CDR3 nucleotides are TGCAGCGTTGAATGGGGGCGAGGGCCTAATGAAAAACTGTTTTTT. It specifies CSVEWGRGPNEKLFF.